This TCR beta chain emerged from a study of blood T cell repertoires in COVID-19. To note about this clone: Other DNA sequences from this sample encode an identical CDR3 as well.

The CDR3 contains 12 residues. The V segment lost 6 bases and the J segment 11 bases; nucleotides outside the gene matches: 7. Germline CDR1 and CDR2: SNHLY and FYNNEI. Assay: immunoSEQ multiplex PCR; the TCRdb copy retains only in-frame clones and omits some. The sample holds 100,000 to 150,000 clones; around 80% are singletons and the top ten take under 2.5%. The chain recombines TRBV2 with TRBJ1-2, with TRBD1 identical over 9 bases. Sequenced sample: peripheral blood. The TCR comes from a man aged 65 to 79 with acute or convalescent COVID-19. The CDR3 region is CASRDRGKGYTF. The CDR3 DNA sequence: TGTGCCAGCAGGGACAGGGGAAAGGGGTACACCTTC. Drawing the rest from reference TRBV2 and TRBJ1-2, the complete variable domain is EPEVTQTPSHQVTQMGQEVILRCVPISNHLYFYWYRQILGQKVEFLVSFYNNEISEKSEIFDDQFSVERPDGSNFTLKIRSTKLEDSAMYFCASRDRGKGYTFGSGTRLTVV.